This TCR beta chain originates from a study of molecular identifiers for immune sequencing clone quantification. Study in general: Four portions were sequenced after RNA from roughly 18,000 or 92,000 naive CD8 cells was split five ways in replicates. General study points: Identical TCR molecules can share a barcode, and this sharing could underestimate highly expanded clone sizes. Whereas naive cells kept under 1% of molecules in clones above 20 RNA copies, such clones held over 97% in effectors. Among under 1.1 million naive cells, spiked Jurkat TCR RNA from a single cell was reportedly detectable.

TCRdb reanalysed the PCR reads using MiXCR and keeps one entry per CDR3 protein. Of about 39,000 distinct CDR3 sequences listed, about 18% are singletons. The CDR3 is 13 residues long. Comment on this clonotype: The antigen is not known. Germline and junction disagree at one end, which may indicate a read error.

The TCR sequence derives from a human donor in good health. Some libraries in this study had Jurkat cell RNA spiked in. J is TRBJ2-7 and V is TRBV12-3 or TRBV12-4, with D unresolved. Sequenced sample: naive CD8+ T cells from blood, with Jurkat cell RNA spiked in. Noted subset: FACS-sorted CD8+CD4-CCR7+CD45RA+ naive T cells. As DNA, the CDR3 is TGTGCCAGCAGTTCCGCCCCCGGCCCTGGGGTTTTCTTC. It translates to CASSSAPGPGVFF.